This T cell receptor (beta chain) is from a study of beta chain features in type 1 diabetes. Study results and limitations: Healthy donors had naive, central memory and Treg TCRB repertoires that appeared less similar than those seen among patients.

Sorting with CD45RO/CCR7/CD25/CD127/CD95/CD27 yielded naive, central memory, regulatory and stem-like memory CD4+ cells. The investigators reverse transcribed all of the isolated RNA, so they sequenced expressed TCRB transcripts. Data came from immunoSEQ multiplex PCR; TCRdb stores just in-frame clones and leaves some out. The sample contains some 270,000 clones, 13% to 15% of which appear only once. The CDR3 sequence is 13 residues long. Germline assignment: CDR1 SGHDT and CDR2 YYEEEE. Trimming cost V 4 bases and J 3 bases, with 10 bases left between them. Turning to this clone: Antigen specificity is unknown.

This sequence was found in a woman in her forties in good health. Specimen: naive CD4+ T cells from blood. The chain has TRBV5-6 and TRBJ2-5; a possible D gene is TRBD2 (5 bases). This chain's CDR3 is CASSRKREETQYF. DNA for the CDR3: TGTGCCAGCAGCCGAAAGAGGGAAGAGACCCAGTACTTC.